The rows below give T cell receptor beta chains drawn from one sample of a study of cytomegalovirus exposure and HLA in healthy donors. TCRdb's table, derived via immunoSEQ multiplex PCR, lists solely in-frame clones and lacks some. The sample has approximately 170,000 clones, roughly 80% seen once. The sequenced material came from PBMCs. The source of these receptors is a woman aged 18-29 years in good health and CMV-seronegative. The CDR3 runs from the conserved cysteine through the conserved F or W.

V,CDR3
TRBV19,CASSTQAGSPYEQYF
TRBV15,CATSREKTDYTYNEQFF
TRBV19,CASSIDHNYGYTF
TRBV9,CASSVGDRNYGYTF
TRBV5-1,CASSLRGLGEKLFF
TRBV15,CATSRDGRGLVDTQYF
TRBV6-5,CASTLSEGPGNTIYF
TRBV7-3,CASSLTPLPHRGGSGYTF
TRBV7-9,CASNSPPQVEQFF
TRBV19,CASSIGGLRGSTIYF
TRBV5-6,CASSQGREAFF
TRBV29-1,CSVGQGLDYGYTF
TRBV27,CASSSGGNTIYF
TRBV5-6,CASTYESRGGIYEQYF
TRBV5-6,CASSSGQGNYGYTF
TRBV7-7,CASSLRGATDTQYF
TRBV5-6,CASSQARGRYNSPLHF
TRBV25-1,CASTQGSQEQYF
TRBV30,CAWSRSPRDGYTF
TRBV5-1,CASSSTVEAFF
TRBV7-8,CASSLGATSGHGYTF
TRBV2,CASSSGEDTQYF
TRBV4-1,CASSQRVTGQGNSPLHF
TRBV28,CATGQGGEQFF
TRBV28,CASSLSGTNEKLFF
TRBV5-5,CASSKEGYEQFF
TRBV28,CASSRRTGLNTEAFF
TRBV7-8,CASSLARTGINQPQHF
TRBV5-4,CASTLAGRTDNEQFF
TRBV6-4,CASSDSTRGRKCQPQHF
TRBV10-3,CAISQGASSYNSPLHF